The TCR beta chain described here comes from a study of molecular identifiers for immune sequencing clone quantification (dated by TCRdb to 2017 to 2018). Regarding the research as a whole: For a replicate experiment, the RNA from either around 20,000 or 100,000 naive CD8 T cells was divided into five aliquots, and four of those aliquots went on to sequencing. This methods study used CD8 T cells to benchmark TCR RNA copy counting and molecular-identifier clustering-based TCR repertoire sequencing (MIDCIRS). The paper as a whole reports these results and caveats: Highly expanded clone sizes could be underestimated because identical TCR molecules may share a barcode. Spiked-in Jurkat TCR RNA equivalent to a single cell was reported to be detectable even among some 910,000 naive CD8 T cells. Modeling gave about three recovered TCR RNA copies per cell versus about 10 by digital PCR, implying roughly 28% capture efficiency. Naive libraries contained spiked-in Jurkat TCR RNA (roughly 10 copies' worth), which is not part of the donor repertoire. In CMV-specific effector cells, clones with more than 20 RNA copies contained over 98% of molecules, whereas in naive cells such clones contained under 1% of molecules. Without barcode sub-clustering, chimeric consensus sequences inflated TCR diversity; chimeras reached as high as 47%.

Libraries of naive CD8 T cells were built from anywhere between about 17,000 and 1,000,000 sorted cells, with 10%, 30% or 50% of the purified RNA used. Naive CD8 T cells were FACS-sorted as CD8+CD4-CCR7+CD45RA+ on a BD FACSAria II into RLT Plus buffer. To test detection sensitivity, Jurkat RNA equivalent to approximately ten TCR copies was spiked into samples of about 19,000-1,100,000 naive CD8 T cells. Enrichment of CD8 T cells was performed with RosetteSep CD8+ T Cell Enrichment Cocktail and Ficoll-Paque, after which ACK red cell lysis was carried out. This clonotype appeared many times. What antigen it recognizes has not been identified. No much larger clonotype is one base removed from it; base qualities were not supplied. The method was PCR. The sequencer was a NextSeq 500. Bulk TCR libraries were prepared as previously described, using TCR primers listed in Table S5. Total RNA was purified with the Qiagen AllPrep DNA/RNA kit. Before analysis, reads from multiple sequencing runs of the same library were pooled. The study's own analysis went as follows. Reads were retained only if an exact TCR constant sequence was present, and the retained reads were trimmed to 150 nt and grouped according to their 12-nt molecular barcodes. Within each barcode group, reads were sub-clustered at a 15% Levenshtein threshold, and quality-weighted consensus sequences were built per RNA molecule. Non-functional sequences were removed, as were lower-count sequences one edit away from another. Barcode sub-clusters with fewer than 20% of the maximum read count were removed, based on fitting two negative binomial distributions. Using fastp at Q25 and MiXCR, TCRdb reprocessed the public reads and kept productive beta chains. A single entry per CDR3 protein holds the most common genes and DNA from its merged rows. The V and J calls shown here were made by TCRdb, not taken from the authors' results. The sample table holds some 97,000 distinct CDR3 sequences, of which 24% were seen once. The top ten clonotypes cover approximately 0.91% of the sample.

Specimen: naive CD8+ T cells from blood, with Jurkat cell RNA spiked in. According to the study, the label for this sample's cell subset or site signals: FACS-sorted CD8+CD4-CCR7+CD45RA+ naive T cells. This sequence originates from a human donor in good health. Some libraries in this study had Jurkat cell RNA spiked in.

CDR3 region: CASNPDSQETQYF. Here is the DNA: TGTGCCAGCAACCCCGACAGCCAAGAGACCCAGTACTTC. In this chain, TRBV6-6 is recombined with TRBJ2-5, and perhaps TRBD1 as D gene, on 5 matching bases. CDR1 and CDR2, per the germline V gene (reference sequence), are MNHNY and SVGAGI. The CDR3 runs 13 residues from the cysteine to the phenylalanine. The only DNA kept is the CDR3, 39 bases in frame from the first base. V gives up 7 bases and J gives up 1 base, and the segment between their germline ends measures 10 bases.